This TCR beta chain stems from a study of identifying expanded T cells in peripheral blood. V was trimmed by 1 base and J by 4 bases, leaving 6 bases between them. The V gene's germline CDR1 is MRHNA and CDR2 SNTAGT. This CDR3 is 13 amino acids long. Libraries were prepared by immunoSEQ multiplex PCR; TCRdb keeps only in-frame clonotypes and omits some of them. Seen here are more than 85,000 clones, about 87% observed once, and the top ten hold more than 6.5%. Collection occurred without any documented infections or immune events in donors. This TCR derives from a person aged 18-70 years in good health. V and J are TRBV6-4 and TRBJ2-3; D not certain. Sequencing input: blood. The DNA of the CDR3 is TGTGCCAGCAGTGACTTCCCATCAGATACGCAGTATTTT. Protein sequence: CASSDFPSDTQYF.